One sample yielded the 26 T cell receptor beta chains listed below, sequenced in a study of blood T cell repertoires in COVID-19. Here immunoSEQ multiplex PCR was the method, and the copy in TCRdb shows in-frame clones only, minus some. The data show more than 200,000 clones, roughly 82% seen once. Sequencing was done on a sample of peripheral blood. These receptors were collected from a woman aged 40 to 50 who had recovered from COVID-19.

The gene calls are TRBV6-5 and TRBJ1-2, with a weak D call TRBD1 (5 bases). The CDR3 runs to 13 residues. V was trimmed by 2 bases and J by 14 bases, leaving 18 bases between them. Looked up from germline, CDR1 is MNHEY and CDR2 is SVGAGI. Here the CDR3 DNA reads TGTGCCAGCAGTTACCCAGAAGGGACTGGGTGGACCTTC. This gives the protein CASSYPEGTGWTF.

The V gene is TRBV4-1, the J gene TRBJ2-1, with D maybe TRBD2 (5 bases). CDR1 is MGHRA and CDR2 is YSYEKL in the germline V gene. V shed 1 base and J shed 6 bases, with 16 bases lying between them. CDR3 length equals 16 residues. The CDR3 DNA reads as TGCGCCAGCAGCCAAGCCGACCAAATGGGGAGCAATGAGCAGTTCTTC. Amino acids: CASSQADQMGSNEQFF.

The chain links TRBV4-2 to TRBJ2-5, with TRBD2 matching over 9 bases. Unmatched junction bases numbered 18, after V lost 2 bases and J lost 5 bases. CDR1 LGHNA and CDR2 YNFKEQ come from the germline V gene. This CDR3 has 19 amino acids. CDR3 sequence (DNA): TGTGCCAGCAGCCAAAGGGCTAGCGGGGATTACAATCAGTGGGAGACCCAGTACTTC. Translated: CASSQRASGDYNQWETQYF.

The V and J genes are TRBV9 and TRBJ2-5; maybe TRBD2 (6 bases). The CDR3 runs 14 residues. V shed 2 bases and J shed 0 bases, with 8 bases lying between them. Germline CDR1 and CDR2: SGDLS and YYNGEE. The CDR3 spells CASSVSGNQETQYF. The CDR3 DNA reads TGTGCCAGCAGCGTTAGCGGAAACCAAGAGACCCAGTACTTC.

The genes are TRBV6-2 or TRBV6-3 and TRBJ2-2; TRBD1 matches at 10 bases. Germline lookup yields CDR1 MNHEY and CDR2 SVGEGT. V shed 5 bases and J 6 bases; nucleotides not matched to a gene: 18. The CDR3 runs to 19 residues. Here the CDR3 reads CASSPFGTGVFLRPGELFF. In nucleotides, the CDR3 is TGTGCCAGCAGTCCCTTTGGGACAGGGGTTTTCCTACGTCCCGGGGAGCTGTTTTTT.

V usage is TRBV7-2 and J usage is TRBJ2-7; 7 nucleotides match TRBD2. Germline CDR1 reads SGHTA; CDR2 reads FQGNSA. The CDR3 contains 17 residues. Trimming removed 1 base from V and 7 bases from J; junction bases left unmatched: 16. As DNA, the CDR3 is TGTGCCAGCAGCTTAGACCGGGAGGCACGGACGTTTGGGGAGCAGTACTTC. Protein: CASSLDREARTFGEQYF.

The chain uses TRBV27 and TRBJ2-7, with D perhaps TRBD2 (6 bases). The CDR3 consists of 13 residues. V lost 4 bases, J lost 6 bases, and 13 bases lay in between. Germline CDR1 MNHEY, CDR2 SMNVEV (reference sequence). The CDR3 protein is CASSWGVDFEQYF. CDR3 sequence (DNA): TGTGCCAGCAGTTGGGGGGTGGACTTCGAGCAGTACTTC.

The V gene is TRBV20-1, the J gene TRBJ1-2; D not resolved. The CDR3 has 11 residues. Germline assignment: CDR1 DFQATT and CDR2 SNEGSKA (reference sequence). Deletions cut 5 bases from V and 2 bases from J, with 6 bases between. The CDR3 region has the DNA TGCAGTGCTCAGCGCAACTATGGCTACACCTTC. Amino acid sequence: CSAQRNYGYTF.

The chain couples TRBV7-9 to TRBJ1-2, with TRBD1 identical over 7 bases. The CDR3 totals 14 residues. Per germline, CDR1 SEHNR and CDR2 FQNEAQ (reference sequence). Trimming cost V 3 bases and J 3 bases; bases outside gene matches: 4. The CDR3 loop is CASSLSGTDYGYTF. The CDR3 coding sequence is TGTGCCAGCAGCTTGTCGGGGACAGACTATGGCTACACCTTC.

The chain combines TRBV5-6 with TRBJ2-1, with TRBD2 matching over 9 bases. J lost 4 bases, V lost 3 bases, and 5 bases had no gene match. This CDR3 region has 15 residues. CDR1 is SGHDT, CDR2 YYEEEE, per germline. This CDR3 reads CASSSLAGNYNEQFF. The CDR3 DNA is TGTGCCAGCAGCTCCCTAGCGGGAAATTACAATGAGCAGTTCTTC.

This clone was seen once. The V call is TRBV29-1, the J call TRBJ2-3; 7 bases agree with TRBD1. The J segment lost 1 base and the V segment lost 7 bases, leaving 8 bases of the junction unmatched. This CDR3 spans 14 amino acids. The germline V gene encodes CDR1 SQVTM and CDR2 ANQGSEA. As DNA, the CDR3 is TGCAGCGCCAAAGACAGGGTTGGCACAGATACGCAGTATTTT. Protein: CSAKDRVGTDTQYF.

This clone was seen only once. The chain recombines TRBV10-1 with TRBJ2-3, with D perhaps matching TRBD1 (5 bases). CDR3 length: 16 amino acids. V was shortened by 5 bases and J by 2 bases, with 17 bases between the two germline ends. CDR1 and CDR2 from the germline V gene are WNHNN and SYGVQD (reference sequence). The CDR3 DNA reads TGCGCCAGCAGTCCATCCAGGGTACCTTCCACAGATACGCAGTATTTT. This gives the protein CASSPSRVPSTDTQYF.

The CDR3: CASSIRTSGGDTQYF. Written as DNA, the CDR3 is TGTGCCAGCAGCATCCGGACTAGCGGGGGGGATACGCAGTATTTT. The chain carries TRBV5-8 and TRBJ2-3; 14 nucleotides match TRBD2. J was trimmed by 6 bases and V by 4 bases; bases with no gene match: 4. The germline gives CDR1 SGHTS, CDR2 YDEGEE. The CDR3 runs 15 residues. Complete variable domain (other parts from reference TRBV5-8 and TRBJ2-3): EAGVTQSPTHLIKTRGQQATLRCSPISGHTSVYWYQQALGLGLQFLLWYDEGEERNRGNFPPRFSGRQFPNYSSELNVNALELEDSALYLCASSIRTSGGDTQYFGPGTRLTVL.

The J gene is TRBJ2-7, the V gene TRBV4-3; D possibly corresponds to TRBD2 (7 bases). Germline V lookup: CDR1 LGHNA, CDR2 YSLEER. Deletions cut 0 bases from V and 0 bases from J, with 12 bases between. The CDR3 loop spans 16 amino acids. Here the CDR3 reads CASSQEEGGFSYEQYF. The CDR3 DNA sequence: TGCGCCAGCAGCCAAGAAGAGGGGGGGTTCTCCTACGAGCAGTACTTC.

V usage is TRBV28 and J usage is TRBJ1-1; no clear D. CDR1 is MDHEN and CDR2 is SYDVKM in the germline V gene. V lost 6 bases and J lost 3, with 20 bases in between. CDR3 size: 16 residues. In DNA form, the CDR3 reads TGTGCCAGCAGAACGTACGATGGAGGGAGTTACACTGAAGCTTTCTTT. It yields the protein CASRTYDGGSYTEAFF.

V is TRBV5-5 and J is TRBJ1-5; 9 positions agree with TRBD1. The length of the CDR3 is 16 residues. After removal of 4 bases from V and 11 bases from J, the junction contained 16 bases not matched to a gene. The germline CDR1 and CDR2 sequences are SGHKS and YYEKEE (reference sequence). The CDR3 sequence: CASSPAPGQGGLSQHF. In DNA form, the CDR3 reads TGTGCCAGCAGCCCAGCGCCGGGACAGGGTGGTTTGTCCCAGCATTTT.

Here the CDR3 reads CASSDWGQNPYEQYF. The CDR3 bases are TGTGCCAGCAGTGATTGGGGACAGAACCCCTACGAGCAGTACTTC. This chain links TRBV6-1 with TRBJ2-7; the match to TRBD1 covers 7 bases. V shed 3 bases and J 2 bases; nucleotides not matched to a gene: 7. CDR1 and CDR2 (germline): MNHNS, SASEGT. The CDR3 extends over 15 amino acids.

The CDR3 nucleotides are TGTGCCACCAGTGACCCAGGACAGGGGGATAATTCACCCCTCCACTTT. Residues: CATSDPGQGDNSPLHF. The V gene is TRBV24-1, the J gene TRBJ1-6; 10 nucleotides line up with TRBD1. J gave up 5 bases and V 4 bases, and 4 bases lay outside the gene matches. There are 16 residues in the CDR3. CDR1 KGHDR and CDR2 SFDVKD come from the germline V gene.

This chain connects TRBV30 to TRBJ1-1, with a possible D match to TRBD1 (5 bases). V was pared by 1 base and J by 2 bases, with 17 bases between. Germline V gene sequence: CDR1 GTSNPN, CDR2 SVGIG (reference sequence). The CDR3 runs to 16 residues. CDR3 region: CAWSALEGRGNTEAFF. CDR3 nucleotides: TGTGCCTGGAGTGCCCTAGAGGGGAGGGGTAACACTGAAGCTTTCTTT.

The V call is TRBV10-3, the J call TRBJ2-7; 7 bases are a match to TRBD2. With 6 bases clipped from V and 7 bases from J, the junction kept 12 bases outside the gene matches. The CDR3 totals 14 residues. Germline values: CDR1 ENHRY, CDR2 SYGVKD. CDR3 nucleotide sequence: TGTGCCATCAGGGAAGGGGACTACAGTGGGGAGCAGTACTTC. This encodes CAIREGDYSGEQYF.

This chain links TRBV19 with TRBJ2-1, with D tentatively TRBD1 (6 bases). Looked up from germline, CDR1 is LNHDA and CDR2 is SQIVND (reference sequence). This CDR3 spans 14 amino acids. V lost 7 bases to trimming and J lost 6 bases, with 16 bases between them. CDR3: CASMRGTLANEQFF. CDR3 nucleotides: TGTGCCAGTATGAGGGGGACGCTAGCCAATGAGCAGTTCTTC.

The chain combines TRBV7-6 with TRBJ1-4, with TRBD1 matching 9 bases. The CDR3 loop spans 16 amino acids. CDR1 and CDR2 from the germline V gene are SGHVS and FNYEAQ. V lost 5 bases to trimming and J lost 5 bases; unmatched junction nucleotides: 9. CDR3 nucleotide sequence: TGTGCCAGCAGCGAGATAAAGGACAGGGGCAATGAAAAACTGTTTTTT. Amino acids: CASSEIKDRGNEKLFF.

The chain joins TRBV7-2 to TRBJ2-5; TRBD2 might be the D (7 bases). Trimming removed 5 bases from V and 5 bases from J, with 24 bases in between. CDR3 length: 17 amino acids. Germline V gene data show CDR1 as SGHTA and CDR2 as FQGNSA. The CDR3 bases are TGTGCCAGCAGCCTCCACACAGGGAGGGTGGATCGGGAGACCCAGTACTTC. Amino acid sequence: CASSLHTGRVDRETQYF.

The J gene is TRBJ1-5, the V gene TRBV28; the match to TRBD1 covers 7 bases. Germline V CDR1 and CDR2: MDHEN, SYDVKM. Germline trimming cut 9 bases from V and 6 bases from J; bases unmatched to any gene: 8. CDR3 length equals 13 residues. CDR3 in DNA: TGTGCCAGTACGACAGGGCCCAGTCAGCCCCAGCATTTT. Its translation is CASTTGPSQPQHF.

The chain combines TRBV7-2 with TRBJ2-2, with TRBD2 matching 7 bases. After removal of 5 bases from V and 7 bases from J, the junction contained 10 bases not matched to a gene. There are 15 residues in the CDR3. CDR1 is SGHTA, CDR2 FQGNSA, per germline. CDR3 DNA sequence: TGTGCCAGCAGCCAGTGGCGGTCGGGGGGCGGGGAGCTGTTTTTT. This gives the protein CASSQWRSGGGELFF.

The V call is TRBV30, the J call TRBJ2-3, with 7 bases aligning to TRBD1. This CDR3 has 16 amino acids. From germline, CDR1 is GTSNPN and CDR2 SVGIG (reference sequence). The V segment lost 3 bases and the J segment 0 bases; nucleotides outside the gene matches: 9. As DNA, the CDR3 is TGTGCCTGGAGACACCACAGGGGAACTAGCACAGATACGCAGTATTTT. Translating gives CAWRHHRGTSTDTQYF.